These 32 T cell receptor beta chains came from one sample sequenced in a study of naive and memory T cell subsets. An equimolar mix of two oligonucleotides served as the beta constant-region primer for TRBC1 and TRBC2. TCRdb re-called the UMI-ligation and nested PCR reads through MiXCR, storing one row per CDR3 protein. The sample shows 130,000 to 150,000 distinct CDR3 sequences, over 15% of them seen only once. The sample taken for sequencing was naive CD4+ T cells from blood. Receptors originate from a human donor in good health.

This clonotype was counted between two and nine times. The chain employs TRBV10-3 and TRBJ1-1; unclear D gene. V was cut by 5 bases and J by 1 base, with 8 bases left in between. Germline lookup yields CDR1 ENHRY and CDR2 SYGVKD. The CDR3 covers 13 residues. The CDR3: CAISSPGNTEAFF. The CDR3 DNA sequence: TGTGCCATCAGTAGTCCCGGGAACACTGAAGCTTTCTTT.

This clonotype has a handful of counts. This chain links TRBV7-2 with TRBJ2-7, with TRBD2 matching over 14 bases. The CDR3 covers 18 residues. V gave up 0 bases and J gave up 9 bases; unmatched junction bases: 13. CDR1 and CDR2 from the germline V gene are SGHTA and FQGNSA. The CDR3 loop is CASSLANPGLAGEGVQYF. DNA of the CDR3: TGTGCCAGCAGCTTAGCCAACCCGGGACTAGCGGGAGAGGGGGTGCAGTACTTC.

The V call is TRBV15, the J call TRBJ2-7, with 9 bases identical to TRBD1. The CDR3 has 14 amino acids. Trimming took 5 bases from V and 5 from J; bases not matched to a gene: 7. Germline CDR1 and CDR2: LNHNV and YYDKDF (reference sequence). The DNA for the CDR3 is TGTGCCACCAGCGTAGACAGGGGGTCCAACGAGCAGTACTTC. Translation: CATSVDRGSNEQYF.

Only a few counts were recorded for this clonotype. This chain links TRBV7-9 with TRBJ2-3, with 8 positions matching TRBD2. The CDR3 is made up of 16 amino acids. Germline V gives CDR1 SEHNR, CDR2 FQNEAQ (reference sequence). V lost 2 bases, J lost 2 bases, and 6 bases stayed unmatched. CDR3 sequence (DNA): TGTGCCAGCAGCTTATTGGCGGGAGGCTTCACAGATACGCAGTATTTT. It specifies CASSLLAGGFTDTQYF.

The CDR3 nucleotides read TGCGCCAGCAGCCCGGGCCACTCTGGGGCCAACGTCCTGACTTTC. It translates to CASSPGHSGANVLTF. V and J are TRBV5-1 and TRBJ2-6, with D unclear. Trimming pared 4 bases from V and 0 bases from J, leaving 8 bases between. Germline V CDR1 and CDR2: SGHRS, YFSETQ. The CDR3 totals 15 residues.

The sample holds a few counts of this clonotype. V and J are TRBV5-1 and TRBJ2-5; TRBD2 agrees at 11 bases. This CDR3 is 16 amino acids long. The germline V gene has CDR1 SGHRS and CDR2 YFSETQ. The junction had 7 bases not matched to a gene; V was cut back by 4 bases and J by 2 bases. The CDR3 DNA reads as TGCGCCAGCAGCCTCGGACTAGCGGGTGATCAAGAGACCCAGTACTTC. Encoded protein: CASSLGLAGDQETQYF.

The chain joins TRBV10-1 to TRBJ2-1; 8 nucleotides align to TRBD2. This CDR3 is built from 16 residues. Trimming cost V 2 bases and J 2 bases; bases outside gene matches: 5. Germline-derived CDR1 and CDR2 are WNHNN and SYGVQD (reference sequence). The CDR3 DNA follows: TGCGCCAGCAGTGAGCGAGCGGGAGCGCCCTACAATGAGCAGTTCTTC. Protein: CASSERAGAPYNEQFF.

The chain joins TRBV7-2 to TRBJ2-3, with a tentative D call TRBD2 (6 bases). Per germline, CDR1 SGHTA and CDR2 FQGNSA. V gave up 3 bases and J gave up 7 bases, with 14 bases separating them. The CDR3 covers 14 residues. The CDR3 DNA sequence: TGTGCCAGCAGCTTCGGAGGGTGGGCGAATACGCAGTATTTT. Amino acid sequence: CASSFGGWANTQYF.

This chain uses TRBV27 with TRBJ2-3, with a weak D call TRBD2 (6 bases). The CDR3 has 16 residues. Germline V gives CDR1 MNHEY, CDR2 SMNVEV (reference sequence). V gave up 3 bases and J gave up 9 bases, with 22 bases separating them. The CDR3 sequence: CASSFFLREPGGTQYF. CDR3 nucleotide sequence: TGTGCCAGCAGTTTTTTTCTACGGGAGCCCGGTGGGACGCAGTATTTT.

This clonotype was picked up a small number of times. This chain joins TRBV18 and TRBJ2-7, with 10 positions matching TRBD1. The V and J ends lost 3 bases and 2 bases, in that order; junction bases with no gene match: 1. The germline V gene encodes CDR1 KGHSH and CDR2 LQKENI. This CDR3 has 14 residues. The CDR3 region is CASSPGTGAYEQYF. CDR3 sequence (DNA): TGTGCCAGCTCACCCGGGACAGGGGCCTACGAGCAGTACTTC. The whole variable domain, remainder taken from reference TRBV18 and TRBJ2-7, is NAGVMQNPRHLVRRRGQEARLRCSPMKGHSHVYWYRQLPEEGLKFMVYLQKENIIDESGMPKERFSAEFPKEGPSILRIQQVVRGDSAAYFCASSPGTGAYEQYFGPGTRLTVT.

V and J are TRBV12-3 or TRBV12-4 and TRBJ2-4; 14 bases align to TRBD2. The CDR3 has 18 amino acids. The V gene end was trimmed by 1 base and the J gene end by 2 bases; junction bases not matched to a gene: 4. CDR3 protein: CASSLGTSGRWTKNIQYF. The CDR3 nucleotides read TGTGCCAGCAGTTTAGGGACTAGCGGGAGGTGGACCAAAAACATTCAGTACTTC.

This clonotype has more than one count but fewer than ten. This chain links TRBV29-1 with TRBJ2-1, with D uncertain. The length of the CDR3 is 11 residues. The germline CDR1 and CDR2 sequences are SQVTM and ANQGSEA. Trimming stripped 3 bases from V and 4 bases from J, with 4 bases between. The CDR3 spells CSVDRYNEQFF. The CDR3 region has the DNA TGCAGCGTTGACAGGTACAATGAGCAGTTCTTC.

This clonotype was seen only a few times. The V gene is TRBV28, the J gene TRBJ2-1; D possibly uses TRBD1 or TRBD2 (5 bases each). V was cut by 8 bases and J by 5 bases, with 13 bases left in between. The length of the CDR3 is 13 residues. The germline gives CDR1 MDHEN, CDR2 SYDVKM. Written as DNA, the CDR3 is TGTGCCAGCCGGGGCGGTTTTAACAATGAGCAGTTCTTC. The encoded protein is CASRGGFNNEQFF.

The rearrangement uses TRBV27 and TRBJ2-7; D may match TRBD1 or TRBD2 (5 bases each). In germline, CDR1 is MNHEY, CDR2 SMNVEV (reference sequence). CDR3 length equals 13 residues. Trimming pared 6 bases from V and 2 bases from J, leaving 11 bases between. CDR3 in amino acids: CASSRDGPYEQYF. CDR3 DNA: TGTGCCAGCAGCCGGGACGGCCCCTACGAGCAGTACTTC.

This chain connects TRBV20-1 to TRBJ2-5, with 8 bases that match TRBD2. This CDR3 has 15 residues. Germline CDR1 DFQATT, CDR2 SNEGSKA (reference sequence). V was pared by 0 bases and J by 6 bases, with 9 bases of the junction left unmatched. The CDR3 coding sequence is TGCAGTGCTAGAGATTTTCGGGAGGGCCTAAAGACCCAGTACTTC. Translation gives CSARDFREGLKTQYF.

This clonotype appeared a few times. V gene TRBV6-5 combines with J gene TRBJ2-1, with 10 bases identical to TRBD2. This CDR3 is 13 amino acids long. The ends lost 6 bases at V and 10 bases at J; junction bases unmatched: 6. Germline assignment: CDR1 MNHEY and CDR2 SVGAGI. The CDR3 DNA is TGTGCCAGCAGCCGCACACTAGCGGGGGAGCAGTTCTTC. Its translation is CASSRTLAGEQFF.

V gene TRBV6-1 combines with J gene TRBJ1-2; D remains unclear. The CDR3 is 14 residues long. Trimming took 6 bases from V and 4 from J, leaving 15 bases between them. Germline V gene lookup returns CDR1 MNHNS and CDR2 SASEGT. The DNA of the CDR3 is TGTGCCAGCAGACCCATTCAAAGGCTCTATGGCTACACCTTC. Translation: CASRPIQRLYGYTF.

The chain couples TRBV27 to TRBJ2-3; TRBD2 agrees at 11 bases. Germline V lookup: CDR1 MNHEY, CDR2 SMNVEV (reference sequence). V lost 4 bases to trimming and J lost 1 base; unmatched junction nucleotides: 7. The length of the CDR3 is 17 residues. CDR3 DNA: TGTGCCAGCAGTTCCCCTTCGACTAGCGGGGGCACAGATACGCAGTATTTT. Its protein product is CASSSPSTSGGTDTQYF.

There are many counts of this clonotype. This chain uses TRBV12-3 or TRBV12-4 with TRBJ2-1; D gene unclear. CDR3 length: 15 residues. Trimming took 7 bases from V and 4 from J, leaving 17 bases between them. CDR3 nucleotides: TGTGCCAGCACCCCTGCTAGTTATCTGTACAATGAGCAGTTCTTC. It translates to CASTPASYLYNEQFF.

The chain combines TRBV11-2 with TRBJ2-7, with 7 bases fitting TRBD2. CDR1 and CDR2 from the germline V gene are SGHAT and FQNNGV. The CDR3 is 15 amino acids. V was clipped by 5 bases and J by 0 bases; unmatched bases: 7. The DNA of the CDR3 is TGTGCCAGCAGCCCCGGGCGGGGGACCTCCTACGAGCAGTACTTC. This codes for CASSPGRGTSYEQYF. The whole variable domain, filled in from reference TRBV11-2 and TRBJ2-7, reads EAGVAQSPRYKIIEKRQSVAFWCNPISGHATLYWYQQILGQGPKLLIQFQNNGVVDDSQLPKDRFSAERLKGVDSTLKIQPAKLEDSAVYLCASSPGRGTSYEQYFGPGTRLTVT.

Only a few counts were recorded for this clonotype. This chain uses TRBV12-3 or TRBV12-4 with TRBJ2-1, with TRBD2 identical over 7 bases. CDR3 length: 15 residues. Trimming took 6 bases from V and 0 from J; bases not matched to a gene: 5. CDR3 bases: TGTGCCAGCAGGGAGGTAGCGGGCTCCTACAATGAGCAGTTCTTC. Amino acids: CASREVAGSYNEQFF.

This chain uses TRBV20-1 with TRBJ1-6; D unclear. V lost 2 bases and J 6 bases, leaving 17 bases between the germline ends. The V gene's germline CDR1 is DFQATT and CDR2 SNEGSKA (reference sequence). The CDR3 loop spans 16 amino acids. CDR3 sequence: CSARTQGGQTNSPLHF. The CDR3 DNA is TGCAGTGCTAGAACCCAAGGAGGCCAAACTAATTCACCCCTCCACTTT.

This chain joins TRBV6-2 or TRBV6-3 and TRBJ2-5; the D gene is possibly TRBD2 (6 bases). Germline values: CDR1 MNHEY, CDR2 SVGEGT. V shed 2 bases and J shed 2 bases, with 9 bases lying between them. The CDR3 runs to 14 residues. The CDR3 reads CASSYGGIQETQYF. The CDR3 nucleotides read TGTGCCAGCAGTTACGGCGGGATACAAGAGACCCAGTACTTC.

This clonotype occurred many times. The rearrangement links TRBV28 to TRBJ2-5; a weak D match, TRBD2 (6 bases). Germline assignment: CDR1 MDHEN and CDR2 SYDVKM. V was trimmed by 7 bases and J by 2 bases, leaving 14 bases between them. CDR3 length equals 14 residues. The CDR3: CASTYPGEQETQYF. CDR3 nucleotide sequence: TGTGCCAGCACCTATCCGGGAGAACAAGAGACCCAGTACTTC.

This clonotype was counted between two and nine times. The chain couples TRBV7-2 to TRBJ2-5, with D perhaps matching TRBD2 (5 bases). Germline assignment: CDR1 SGHTA and CDR2 FQGNSA. This CDR3 region has 14 residues. With 5 bases removed from V and 5 bases from J, the gap between germline ends came to 15 bases. CDR3 amino acids: CASSLVPSSETQYF. The CDR3 DNA sequence: TGTGCCAGCAGCCTCGTCCCTAGCAGCGAGACCCAGTACTTC.

V gene TRBV5-1 combines with J gene TRBJ2-2; 11 bases are a match to TRBD2. Germline V lookup: CDR1 SGHRS, CDR2 YFSETQ. The CDR3 is made up of 16 amino acids. V shed 10 bases and J 4 bases; nucleotides not matched to a gene: 12. CDR3 DNA sequence: TGCGCCGGCGCCACAGGACTAGCGGGCACCACCGGGGAGCTGTTTTTT. It encodes CAGATGLAGTTGELFF.

J is TRBJ2-1 and V is TRBV5-1; D is perhaps TRBD2 (6 bases). The CDR3 is made up of 10 amino acids. The germline V gene has CDR1 SGHRS and CDR2 YFSETQ. V shed 4 bases and J shed 15 bases, with 11 bases lying between them. The CDR3 DNA follows: TGCGCCAGCAGCACGGGAGTGGTGTTCTTC. It specifies CASSTGVVFF.

The table lists this clonotype with a few counts. The V call is TRBV7-8, the J call TRBJ2-2; tentatively, D is TRBD1 (6 bases). The CDR3 contains 19 residues. Germline CDR1 is SGHVS and CDR2 is FQNEAQ. The ends were cut back, 3 bases at V and 1 base at J, with 21 bases in the middle. Here the CDR3 DNA reads TGTGCCAGCAGCTTTAGTATAGTCGGAGGACAGAAGAACACCGGGGAGCTGTTTTTT. Translated: CASSFSIVGGQKNTGELFF.

This clonotype has only a few counts. This rearrangement joins TRBV20-1 to TRBJ2-7, with 8 bases aligning to TRBD1. Germline assignment: CDR1 DFQATT and CDR2 SNEGSKA (reference sequence). J was trimmed by 1 base and V by 5 bases; bases with no gene match: 13. The length of the CDR3 is 16 residues. The CDR3 nucleotides are TGCAGTGCTTACGCCGGGACAGGTTTTGGGTCCTACGAGCAGTACTTC. Its protein is CSAYAGTGFGSYEQYF.

This clonotype has just a few counts. This chain uses TRBV6-2 or TRBV6-3 with TRBJ1-2; unclear D gene. The CDR3 consists of 14 residues. The germline V gene encodes CDR1 MNHEY and CDR2 SVGEGT. V lost 6 bases, J lost 0 bases, and 11 bases lay in between. The CDR3 coding sequence is TGTGCCAGCAGAATAGGCGGCCCTAACTATGGCTACACCTTC. This encodes CASRIGGPNYGYTF.

This chain joins TRBV27 and TRBJ1-4; possible D gene TRBD1, 6 bases. The CDR3 has 16 residues. The V gene's germline CDR1 is MNHEY and CDR2 SMNVEV (reference sequence). V was clipped by 5 bases and J by 8 bases, with 21 bases between them. The CDR3 region has the DNA TGTGCCAGCAGTCCCTGGATGCAGGGGAGGGGGGAAAAACTGTTTTTT. It specifies CASSPWMQGRGEKLFF.

This chain links TRBV29-1 with TRBJ1-2; D might be TRBD1 (6 bases). The CDR3 covers 11 residues. V was trimmed by 4 bases and J by 6 bases, leaving 9 bases between them. The germline CDR1 and CDR2 sequences are SQVTM and ANQGSEA. CDR3 sequence: CSVVAGDGYTF. The CDR3 nucleotides are TGCAGCGTTGTAGCAGGGGATGGCTACACCTTC.